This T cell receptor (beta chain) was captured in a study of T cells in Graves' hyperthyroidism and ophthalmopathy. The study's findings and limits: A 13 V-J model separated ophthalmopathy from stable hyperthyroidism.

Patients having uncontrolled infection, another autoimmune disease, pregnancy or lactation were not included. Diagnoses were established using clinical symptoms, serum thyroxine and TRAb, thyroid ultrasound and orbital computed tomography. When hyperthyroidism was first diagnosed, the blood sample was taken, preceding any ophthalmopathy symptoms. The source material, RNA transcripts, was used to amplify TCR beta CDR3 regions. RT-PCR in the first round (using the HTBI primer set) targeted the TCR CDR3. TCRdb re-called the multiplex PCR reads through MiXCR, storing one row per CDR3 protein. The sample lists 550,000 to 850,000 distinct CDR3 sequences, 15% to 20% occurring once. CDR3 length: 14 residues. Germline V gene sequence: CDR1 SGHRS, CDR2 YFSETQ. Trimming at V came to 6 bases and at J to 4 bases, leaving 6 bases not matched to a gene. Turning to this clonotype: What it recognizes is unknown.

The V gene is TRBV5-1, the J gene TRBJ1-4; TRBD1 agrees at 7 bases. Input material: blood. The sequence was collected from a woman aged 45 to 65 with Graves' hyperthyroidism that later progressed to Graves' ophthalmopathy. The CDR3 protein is CASKRDSGNEKLFF. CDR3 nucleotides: TGCGCCAGCAAAAGGGACAGCGGTAATGAAAAACTGTTTTTT.